The 12 T cell receptor beta chains listed next were all sequenced from one sample in a study of blood T cell repertoires in COVID-19. TCRdb's table, derived via immunoSEQ multiplex PCR, lists solely in-frame clones and lacks some. Of 85,000 to 95,000 clones in the sample, around 86% were seen once. Sequenced material: peripheral blood. The origin of the receptors is a man in his 60s with COVID-19, enrolled during active disease.

This chain joins TRBV7-6 and TRBJ2-5; TRBD2 matches 10 bases. V lost 0 bases and J lost 2; bases outside the gene matches: 3. Per the germline V gene, CDR1 is SGHVS and CDR2 is FNYEAQ. The CDR3 spans 16 residues. The CDR3 spells CASSLATSGLQETQYF. In nucleotides, the CDR3 is TGTGCCAGCAGCTTAGCGACTAGCGGGCTGCAAGAGACCCAGTACTTC.

This chain uses TRBV5-1 with TRBJ2-3, with 13 bases identical to TRBD2. V was clipped by 4 bases and J by 5 bases; unmatched bases: 7. Per the germline V gene, CDR1 is SGHRS and CDR2 is YFSETQ. CDR3 length: 16 amino acids. The CDR3: CASSDILAGGGDTQYF. The CDR3 DNA is TGCGCCAGCAGCGATATACTAGCGGGAGGGGGAGATACGCAGTATTTT.

The chain uses TRBV24-1 and TRBJ2-5, with TRBD1 matching over 7 bases. Germline values: CDR1 KGHDR, CDR2 SFDVKD. The CDR3 length is 15 residues. Trimming cost V 3 bases and J 3 bases; bases outside gene matches: 6. CDR3 region: CATSDPRQGKETQYF. The CDR3 region has the DNA TGTGCCACCAGTGATCCTCGACAGGGAAAAGAGACCCAGTACTTC.

The J gene is TRBJ1-2, the V gene TRBV7-3; unclear D gene. CDR1 SGHTA and CDR2 FQGTGA come from the germline V gene. This CDR3 spans 12 amino acids. V was pared by 5 bases and J by 7 bases, with 11 bases between. CDR3 sequence reads: CASSAGRGGYTF. In nucleotides, the CDR3 is TGTGCCAGCAGCGCGGGGAGAGGTGGCTACACCTTC.

The V call is TRBV13, the J call TRBJ2-3; 9 bases line up with TRBD1. Germline values: CDR1 PRHDT, CDR2 FYEKMQ (reference sequence). This CDR3 region has 15 residues. V lost 4 bases to trimming and J lost 3 bases; unmatched junction nucleotides: 5. The CDR3 spells CASSSGTGRTDTQYF. The CDR3 coding sequence is TGTGCCAGCAGCTCCGGGACAGGGAGAACAGATACGCAGTATTTT.

This chain connects TRBV5-4 to TRBJ2-1, with 8 bases fitting TRBD2. V dropped 0 bases and J dropped 7; count of bases not matched to a gene: 6. The CDR3 has 15 residues. Germline lookup yields CDR1 SGHNT and CDR2 YYREEE (reference sequence). The CDR3 region is CASSLESGGGNEQFF. The CDR3 region has the DNA TGTGCCAGCAGCTTGGAGTCGGGAGGGGGGAATGAGCAGTTCTTC.

The rearrangement uses TRBV28 and TRBJ2-4, with 7 bases matching TRBD2. CDR1 and CDR2 (germline): MDHEN, SYDVKM. The CDR3 sequence is 15 residues long. V shed 7 bases and J 6 bases; nucleotides not matched to a gene: 12. As DNA, the CDR3 is TGTGCCAGCACCCCTGGTGGCGAGCGGGGAAACATTCAGTACTTC. This codes for CASTPGGERGNIQYF.

This chain uses TRBV6-6 with TRBJ2-1; 12 bases are a match to TRBD2. There are 16 residues in the CDR3. Per the germline V gene, CDR1 is MNHNY and CDR2 is SVGAGI (reference sequence). V trimming: 6 bases; J trimming: 0 bases; junction bases outside the gene matches: 3. CDR3 residues: CASRQTSGSSYNEQFF. For the CDR3, the DNA is TGTGCCAGCAGGCAGACTAGCGGGAGCTCCTACAATGAGCAGTTCTTC.

Concerning this clone: The same CDR3 also results from other DNA sequences found in this sample. This chain connects TRBV18 to TRBJ2-7, with 9 bases matching TRBD1. CDR1 and CDR2 (germline): KGHSH, LQKENI. This CDR3 spans 14 amino acids. V lost 2 bases and J lost 2; bases outside the gene matches: 1. This CDR3 reads CASSPGTGTYEQYF. The CDR3 bases are TGTGCCAGCTCACCAGGGACAGGGACCTACGAGCAGTACTTC.

The rearrangement links TRBV29-1 to TRBJ1-1, with 10 nucleotides matching TRBD1. Germline V gene sequence: CDR1 SQVTM, CDR2 ANQGSEA. The V segment lost 4 bases and the J segment 4 bases; nucleotides outside the gene matches: 6. This CDR3 spans 14 amino acids. CDR3 nucleotides: TGCAGCGTTGGACAGGGGGCATGGGGCACTGAAGCTTTCTTT. It specifies CSVGQGAWGTEAFF.

The V and J genes are TRBV5-1 and TRBJ2-2; 7 bases align to TRBD2. The V gene end was trimmed by 4 bases and the J gene end by 6 bases; junction bases not matched to a gene: 9. The CDR3 runs 15 residues. CDR1 and CDR2 (germline): SGHRS, YFSETQ. The CDR3 DNA reads as TGCGCCAGCAGCCCCGGTGGGAGGGGATCCGGGGAGCTGTTTTTT. It specifies CASSPGGRGSGELFF. The entire variable domain, with the rest obtained from reference TRBV5-1 and TRBJ2-2, is as follows: KAGVTQTPRYLIKTRGQQVTLSCSPISGHRSVSWYQQTPGQGLQFLFEYFSETQRNKGNFPGRFSGRQFSNSRSEMNVSTLELGDSALYLCASSPGGRGSGELFFGEGSRLTVL.

Here the CDR3 DNA reads TGCGCCAGCAGCCCAGATACAGGGACCTTGAATACCTACGAGCAGTACTTC. Protein sequence: CASSPDTGTLNTYEQYF. The chain is built from TRBV4-1 and TRBJ2-7, with TRBD1 as a possible D gene (6 bases). CDR3 length: 17 amino acids. Trimming cost V 4 bases and J 2 bases, with 21 bases left between them. Germline loops: CDR1 MGHRA, CDR2 YSYEKL.